This is a list of T cell receptor beta chains from one sample in a study of human T cells and chemical hapten exposure. One entry per CDR3 protein, called by TCRdb with MiXCR from the RACE reads. The sample has 250,000 or so distinct CDR3 sequences; around 7.7% are singletons. The specimen was whole blood, collected in connection with sensitization to the hapten diphenylcyclopropenone (DPC). The receptors were sampled from a man in his late teens or twenties with alopecia areata. Some clones in this sample may be carry-over from other donors' samples. CDR3s include the opening cysteine and the closing phenylalanine or tryptophan. D genes are given only for firm matches. Not every row has a clone size; where given, it reads once, few, many or a size class.

D gene: TRBD1
clone size: -
V gene: TRBV20-1
J gene: TRBJ1-5
CDR3 length: 16
CDR3 DNA: TGCAGTGCTAGAGATGGGGCAGGGGGCGCCCCTTGGCCCCAGCATTTT
CDR3 protein: CSARDGAGGAPWPQHF

D gene: -
clone size: -
V gene: TRBV11-2
J gene: TRBJ1-5
CDR3 length: 13
CDR3 DNA: TGTGCCAGCAGCTTGGTTTCCGAACAGCCCCAGCATTTT
CDR3 protein: CASSLVSEQPQHF

D gene: TRBD1
clone size: few
V gene: TRBV27
J gene: TRBJ1-2
CDR3 length: 14
CDR3 DNA: TGTGCCAGCAGTTTTACAGGGGGCGCACATGGCTACACCTTC
CDR3 protein: CASSFTGGAHGYTF

D gene: -
clone size: few
V gene: TRBV4-3
J gene: TRBJ1-1
CDR3 length: 14
CDR3 DNA: TGCGCCAGCAGCCATCAACGGGGGGGGACTGAAGCTTTCTTT
CDR3 protein: CASSHQRGGTEAFF

D gene: -
clone size: many
V gene: TRBV5-6
J gene: TRBJ2-1
CDR3 length: 20
CDR3 DNA: TGTGCCAGCAGCTTGAATAACCTCCAGGGGGGAGGTATAATTTACAATGAGCAGTTCTTC
CDR3 protein: CASSLNNLQGGGIIYNEQFF

D gene: -
clone size: many
V gene: TRBV27
J gene: TRBJ1-4
CDR3 length: 13
CDR3 DNA: TGTGCCAGCAGGCCCACCTCTAATGAAAAACTGTTTTTT
CDR3 protein: CASRPTSNEKLFF

D gene: TRBD2
clone size: few
V gene: TRBV28
J gene: TRBJ2-5
CDR3 length: 16
CDR3 DNA: TGTGCCAGCAGTCAGAGGATAGCGGGCCCCCAAGAGACCCAGTACTTC
CDR3 protein: CASSQRIAGPQETQYF

D gene: -
clone size: many
V gene: TRBV20-1
J gene: TRBJ1-2
CDR3 length: 13
CDR3 DNA: TGCAGTGCCGCCAGGGCGTCTGACTATGGCTACACCTTC
CDR3 protein: CSAARASDYGYTF

D gene: -
clone size: few
V gene: TRBV6-5
J gene: TRBJ2-2
CDR3 length: 15
CDR3 DNA: TGTGCCAGCAGTTACTTGCCAGGGTACACCGGGGAGCTGTTTTTT
CDR3 protein: CASSYLPGYTGELFF

D gene: TRBD1
clone size: few
V gene: TRBV10-3
J gene: TRBJ1-1
CDR3 length: 12
CDR3 DNA: TGTGCCAGACAGGGGTTGAGGGATGAAGCTTTCTTT
CDR3 protein: CARQGLRDEAFF

D gene: -
clone size: -
V gene: TRBV6-2/TRBV6-3
J gene: TRBJ1-1
CDR3 length: 13
CDR3 DNA: TGTGCCAGCAGGCGGACGGGTGGTGGGGAAGCTTTCTTT
CDR3 protein: CASRRTGGGEAFF

D gene: -
clone size: few
V gene: TRBV14
J gene: TRBJ1-1
CDR3 length: 15
CDR3 DNA: TGTGCCAGCAGCCAAGATCTTGTACAACCGTCAGGAGCTTTCTTT
CDR3 protein: CASSQDLVQPSGAFF

D gene: -
clone size: many
V gene: TRBV20-1
J gene: TRBJ1-1
CDR3 length: 14
CDR3 DNA: TGCAGTGCTAGAGGCGGAGGCTGGGTCACTGAAGCTTTCTTT
CDR3 protein: CSARGGGWVTEAFF

D gene: -
clone size: few
V gene: TRBV18
J gene: TRBJ1-5
CDR3 length: 15
CDR3 DNA: TGTGCCAGCTCAGCAGACAGTAATAGCAATCAGCCCCAGCATTTT
CDR3 protein: CASSADSNSNQPQHF

D gene: -
clone size: -
V gene: TRBV7-9
J gene: TRBJ1-1
CDR3 length: 12
CDR3 DNA: TGTGCCAGCAGCTTAGCGGCCCGTGAAGCTTTCTTT
CDR3 protein: CASSLAAREAFF

D gene: -
clone size: -
V gene: TRBV11-3
J gene: TRBJ2-3
CDR3 length: 16
CDR3 DNA: TGTGCCAGCAGCAAACGAACCTCTTTAAGCACAGATACGCAGTATTTT
CDR3 protein: CASSKRTSLSTDTQYF

D gene: TRBD2
clone size: -
V gene: TRBV20-1
J gene: TRBJ2-7
CDR3 length: 14
CDR3 DNA: TGCAGTGCTTGGACTAGCGGGGGGGCAGGCGAGCAGTACTTC
CDR3 protein: CSAWTSGGAGEQYF

D gene: -
clone size: few
V gene: TRBV4-1
J gene: TRBJ1-1
CDR3 length: 15
CDR3 DNA: TGCGCCAGCAGCCAAGAGGGGGCAGGGGACGGTGAAGCTTTCTTT
CDR3 protein: CASSQEGAGDGEAFF

D gene: TRBD2
clone size: -
V gene: TRBV11-1
J gene: TRBJ2-1
CDR3 length: 17
CDR3 DNA: TGTGCCAGCAGCCCGTGGGGCTTGGGCGGGGGGTACAATGAGCAGTTCTTC
CDR3 protein: CASSPWGLGGGYNEQFF

D gene: -
clone size: many
V gene: TRBV6-6
J gene: TRBJ1-1
CDR3 length: 13
CDR3 DNA: TGTGCCAGCAGTTACTCGCCTACTGCTGAAGCTTTCTTT
CDR3 protein: CASSYSPTAEAFF

D gene: -
clone size: few
V gene: TRBV4-2
J gene: TRBJ1-1
CDR3 length: 15
CDR3 DNA: TGTGCCAGCAGCCAAGATGGCCAGACTCTTCTTGAAGCTTTCTTT
CDR3 protein: CASSQDGQTLLEAFF

D gene: TRBD2
clone size: few
V gene: TRBV5-4
J gene: TRBJ2-7
CDR3 length: 15
CDR3 DNA: TGTGCCAGCAGCGCGGGACTAGCGGGGGGGCTGAAGCAGTACTTC
CDR3 protein: CASSAGLAGGLKQYF

D gene: -
clone size: -
V gene: TRBV20-1
J gene: TRBJ1-1
CDR3 length: 14
CDR3 DNA: TGCAGTGCTAGAAAGGGACTGAAAGCCACTGAAGCTTTCTTT
CDR3 protein: CSARKGLKATEAFF

D gene: -
clone size: -
V gene: TRBV6-1
J gene: TRBJ2-2
CDR3 length: 14
CDR3 DNA: TGTGCCAGCAGTGAATTGGGGAACACCGGGGAGCTGTTTTTT
CDR3 protein: CASSELGNTGELFF

D gene: TRBD1
clone size: few
V gene: TRBV24-1
J gene: TRBJ2-1
CDR3 length: 15
CDR3 DNA: TGTGCCACCAACTCCGGACAGGGGGGCAACAATGAGCAGTTCTTC
CDR3 protein: CATNSGQGGNNEQFF

D gene: -
clone size: -
V gene: TRBV12-3/TRBV12-4
J gene: TRBJ1-2
CDR3 length: 14
CDR3 DNA: TGTGCCAGCAGTTTAGGGAAGGGCCGCTATGGCTACACCTTC
CDR3 protein: CASSLGKGRYGYTF

D gene: -
clone size: many
V gene: TRBV27
J gene: TRBJ2-3
CDR3 length: 15
CDR3 DNA: TGTGCCAGCAGTTCGCCACTCCTGAGCACAGATACGCAGTATTTT
CDR3 protein: CASSSPLLSTDTQYF

D gene: -
clone size: many
V gene: TRBV3-1
J gene: TRBJ1-5
CDR3 length: 14
CDR3 DNA: TGTGCCAGCAGCCCTACAGGGTCCAGTCAGCCCCAGCATTTT
CDR3 protein: CASSPTGSSQPQHF

D gene: TRBD2
clone size: few
V gene: TRBV29-1
J gene: TRBJ2-1
CDR3 length: 17
CDR3 DNA: TGCAGCGTTGAAGGGCCTAGCGGGGGGGCCATCTACAATGAGCAGTTCTTC
CDR3 protein: CSVEGPSGGAIYNEQFF

D gene: -
clone size: -
V gene: TRBV4-3
J gene: TRBJ2-7
CDR3 length: 15
CDR3 DNA: TGCGCCAGCAGCCAAGATGCGGGGCACTCCTACGAGCAGTACTTC
CDR3 protein: CASSQDAGHSYEQYF

D gene: -
clone size: few
V gene: TRBV6-2/TRBV6-3
J gene: TRBJ2-3
CDR3 length: 13
CDR3 DNA: TGTGCCAGCAGGGATGACAGCACAGATACGCAGTATTTT
CDR3 protein: CASRDDSTDTQYF

D gene: TRBD1
clone size: few
V gene: TRBV6-2/TRBV6-3
J gene: TRBJ1-5
CDR3 length: 15
CDR3 DNA: TGTGCCAGCAGGAATACCGGGACAGGTAACCAGCCCCAGCATTTT
CDR3 protein: CASRNTGTGNQPQHF

D gene: -
clone size: -
V gene: TRBV12-3/TRBV12-4
J gene: TRBJ1-2
CDR3 length: 13
CDR3 DNA: TGTGCCAGCAGCGCTCGTGACAACTATGGCTACACCTTC
CDR3 protein: CASSARDNYGYTF

D gene: -
clone size: -
V gene: TRBV21-1
J gene: TRBJ2-3
CDR3 length: 22
CDR3 DNA: TGTGCCAGCAGCAAAGACAGGGGCACGATCGGGTCTAGCGGTGCTAGCACAGATACGCAGTATTTT
CDR3 protein: CASSKDRGTIGSSGASTDTQYF

D gene: -
clone size: -
V gene: TRBV28
J gene: TRBJ2-7
CDR3 length: 12
CDR3 DNA: TGTGCCAGCAGTTTATATGCAGATGAGCAGTACTTC
CDR3 protein: CASSLYADEQYF

D gene: -
clone size: -
V gene: TRBV29-1
J gene: TRBJ1-1
CDR3 length: 13
CDR3 DNA: TGCAGCGTTGCCAGGGGCGTGAACACTGAAGCTTTCTTT
CDR3 protein: CSVARGVNTEAFF

D gene: TRBD1
clone size: -
V gene: TRBV12-3/TRBV12-4
J gene: TRBJ1-4
CDR3 length: 13
CDR3 DNA: TGTGCCAGCAGTCAGGACAGGGATGAAAAACTGTTTTTT
CDR3 protein: CASSQDRDEKLFF

D gene: -
clone size: -
V gene: TRBV5-1
J gene: TRBJ1-4
CDR3 length: 14
CDR3 DNA: TGCGCCAGCAGAGCGGAGCCAACTAATGAAAAACTGTTTTTT
CDR3 protein: CASRAEPTNEKLFF

D gene: -
clone size: few
V gene: TRBV4-3
J gene: TRBJ2-5
CDR3 length: 16
CDR3 DNA: TGCGCCAGCAGCCAAGTTAGATCTTGGGGCCAAGAGACCCAGTACTTC
CDR3 protein: CASSQVRSWGQETQYF

D gene: -
clone size: few
V gene: TRBV3-1
J gene: TRBJ1-3
CDR3 length: 15
CDR3 DNA: TGTGCCAGCAGCCTCCCCGTTTACTCTGGAAACACCATATATTTT
CDR3 protein: CASSLPVYSGNTIYF

D gene: -
clone size: -
V gene: TRBV29-1
J gene: TRBJ1-1
CDR3 length: 12
CDR3 DNA: TGCAGCGTCGGGCCAACAGGGAGTGAAGCTTTCTTT
CDR3 protein: CSVGPTGSEAFF

D gene: -
clone size: few
V gene: TRBV5-1
J gene: TRBJ2-3
CDR3 length: 14
CDR3 DNA: TGCGCCAGCAGCTTGGCCCCGAGGGCAGATACGCAGTATTTT
CDR3 protein: CASSLAPRADTQYF

D gene: -
clone size: many
V gene: TRBV3-1
J gene: TRBJ2-4
CDR3 length: 14
CDR3 DNA: TGTGCCAGCAGCCGACTAGGCGGCCAAAACATTCAGTACTTC
CDR3 protein: CASSRLGGQNIQYF

D gene: -
clone size: many
V gene: TRBV28
J gene: TRBJ1-1
CDR3 length: 14
CDR3 DNA: TGTGCCAGCAGTCCCAGGACAGAGGGAACTGAAGCTTTCTTT
CDR3 protein: CASSPRTEGTEAFF

D gene: -
clone size: few
V gene: TRBV14
J gene: TRBJ1-3
CDR3 length: 14
CDR3 DNA: TGTGCCAGCAGCCAGACATCGTACGGAAACACCATATATTTT
CDR3 protein: CASSQTSYGNTIYF

D gene: -
clone size: many
V gene: TRBV6-2/TRBV6-3
J gene: TRBJ1-5
CDR3 length: 12
CDR3 DNA: TGTGCCAGCAACGAAAGATATCAGCCCCAGCATTTT
CDR3 protein: CASNERYQPQHF

D gene: TRBD1
clone size: -
V gene: TRBV29-1
J gene: TRBJ2-7
CDR3 length: 14
CDR3 DNA: TGCAGCGTTGACGGGGGACAGGGCGGGTACGAGCAGTACTTC
CDR3 protein: CSVDGGQGGYEQYF

D gene: -
clone size: few
V gene: TRBV3-1
J gene: TRBJ1-5
CDR3 length: 15
CDR3 DNA: TGTGCCAGCAGCCAAGGGTTGGGCGGGGACCAGCCCCAGCATTTT
CDR3 protein: CASSQGLGGDQPQHF

D gene: -
clone size: few
V gene: TRBV7-9
J gene: TRBJ1-2
CDR3 length: 14
CDR3 DNA: TGTGCCAGCAGCTTAGAATTCAGGGCCCATGGCTACACCTTC
CDR3 protein: CASSLEFRAHGYTF

D gene: -
clone size: many
V gene: TRBV4-3
J gene: TRBJ1-3
CDR3 length: 15
CDR3 DNA: TGCGCCAGCAGCCCGGGACATACCTCTGGAAACACCATATATTTT
CDR3 protein: CASSPGHTSGNTIYF

D gene: -
clone size: few
V gene: TRBV7-2
J gene: TRBJ2-2
CDR3 length: 14
CDR3 DNA: TGTGCCAGCAGCTTAGGCAGGTTGGACGGGGAGCTGTTTTTT
CDR3 protein: CASSLGRLDGELFF

D gene: -
clone size: -
V gene: TRBV20-1
J gene: TRBJ1-5
CDR3 length: 14
CDR3 DNA: TGCAGTGCTAGAGATACGACAGTAGGTCAGCCCCAGCATTTT
CDR3 protein: CSARDTTVGQPQHF

D gene: TRBD1
clone size: many
V gene: TRBV7-8
J gene: TRBJ1-2
CDR3 length: 13
CDR3 DNA: TGTGCCAGCAGTTATACAGGGGGTCTTGGCTACACCTTC
CDR3 protein: CASSYTGGLGYTF

D gene: -
clone size: many
V gene: TRBV6-5
J gene: TRBJ1-1
CDR3 length: 12
CDR3 DNA: TGTGCCAGACCTACAGGGACCACTGAAGCTTTCTTT
CDR3 protein: CARPTGTTEAFF

D gene: TRBD1
clone size: many
V gene: TRBV6-5
J gene: TRBJ2-7
CDR3 length: 12
CDR3 DNA: TGTGCCAGCAGGGACAGGGTAGGAGAGCAGTACTTC
CDR3 protein: CASRDRVGEQYF